This TCR beta chain was identified in a study of blood T cell repertoires in COVID-19. Per the study methods: Amplified reference gene primers provided the basis for estimating nucleated cell counts. Sequencing was performed with immunoSEQ multiplex PCR; in TCRdb, only in-frame clones are kept and a portion is missing. V and J calls and clone size are copied from that table; D and trimming were computed from the DNA. The sample holds fewer than 130,000 clones, roughly 85% seen once. Trimming pared 3 bases from V and 1 base from J, leaving 10 bases between. Germline lookup yields CDR1 KGHSH and CDR2 LQKENI. This CDR3 has 15 amino acids. The sample holds a few counts of this clone.

Sequencing was done on a sample of peripheral blood. The TCR sequence derives from a woman of 80 years or more with active or convalescent COVID-19. V and J are TRBV18 and TRBJ2-4; no clear D. The CDR3 is CASSPARLAKNIQYF. The CDR3 region has the DNA TGTGCCAGCTCACCCGCCAGGCTCGCCAAAAACATTCAGTACTTC.